This is a list of T cell receptor beta chains from one sample in a study of graft-versus-host responses after intestinal transplantation. The antigens these receptors bind are not known. This table comes from immunoSEQ multiplex PCR, and its TCRdb copy is limited to in-frame clones, with some not included. Of 90,000 to 120,000 clones listed, 80% to 90% are singletons. The sequencing used unstimulated CD4+ T cells sorted from spleen or lymph node cells, collected before transplant. The origin of the receptors is a human donor who was the organ donor for an intestinal transplant. CDR3s include the opening cysteine and the closing phenylalanine or tryptophan. D genes are given only for firm matches. Size is omitted from some rows. Given values are once, few, many or a class for expanded clones.

V,J,size,D,DNA,CDR3
TRBV27,TRBJ1-1,-,TRBD1,TGTGCCAGCGGGTCACAGGGGGCTTTTGCTGAAGCTTTCTTT,CASGSQGAFAEAFF
TRBV21-1,TRBJ2-3,-,-,TGTGCCAGCAGCAAAGCGGGGGGCAGGTCAGATACGCAGTATTTT,CASSKAGGRSDTQYF
TRBV11-2,TRBJ1-1,-,-,TGTGCCAGCAGCCCGTGGGGGGTCGAAGCTTTCTTT,CASSPWGVEAFF
TRBV28,TRBJ1-2,-,-,TGTGCCAGCAGTCAACCAGGCCGGGCGGGTCCATTC,CASSQPGRAGPF
TRBV7-6,TRBJ2-1,-,TRBD2,TGTGCCAGCAGCCCGGGGGGGGGAGGAAGAGAGCAGTTCTTC,CASSPGGGGREQFF
TRBV18,TRBJ2-5,-,-,TGTGCCAGCTCACCACCGTGGGGTGGCCAGTACTTC,CASSPPWGGQYF
TRBV5-1,TRBJ2-5,few,-,TGCGCCAGCAGCGGGTGGGAACAAGAGACCCAGTACTTC,CASSGWEQETQYF
TRBV19,TRBJ2-2,-,TRBD1,TGTGCCAGTAGTACCACAGGGGGAAACACCGGGGAGCTGTTTTTT,CASSTTGGNTGELFF
TRBV10-2,TRBJ2-7,-,-,TGCGCCAGCAGTGAGTCGAAGCCAGCCCCCTACGAGCAGTACTTC,CASSESKPAPYEQYF
TRBV6-6,TRBJ2-7,-,-,TGTGCCAGCAGTCTCTCAGCCTACGAGCAGTACTTC,CASSLSAYEQYF
TRBV7-2,TRBJ1-5,once,-,TGTGCCAGCAGCTTCGGTTTGGGGTCAGTAAATCAGCCCCAGCATTTT,CASSFGLGSVNQPQHF
TRBV10-1,TRBJ2-2,-,-,TGCGCCAGCAGTCCTTTGCGGGCAAACACCGGGGAGCTGCTTTTT,CASSPLRANTGELLF
TRBV14,TRBJ1-1,-,-,TGTGCCAGCAGCCAAGTCAGGCGGGGCACTGAAGCTTTCTTT,CASSQVRRGTEAFF
TRBV6-1,TRBJ1-4,-,TRBD1,TGTGCCAGCAGAATATGGGGACAGGCTAATGAAAAACTGTTTTTT,CASRIWGQANEKLFF
TRBV6-1,TRBJ1-6,-,-,TGTGCCAGCAGTGAATTCAGGGCTTCACCCCTCCACTTT,CASSEFRASPLHF
TRBV29-1,TRBJ1-2,-,TRBD1,TGCAGCGTGGGACAGGGCTATGGCTACACCTTC,CSVGQGYGYTF
TRBV2,TRBJ2-1,-,TRBD1,TGTGCCAGCACCGGACAGGGGGCTCGGAATGAGCAGTTCTTC,CASTGQGARNEQFF
TRBV7-2,TRBJ1-1,-,-,TGTGCCAGCAGCTTAGGGGGGCGGATTAACACTGAAGCTTTCTTT,CASSLGGRINTEAFF
TRBV18,TRBJ2-1,-,-,TGTGCCAGCTCACCCCTCGTTAGGACATCCAGGGTCCATGAGCAGTTCTTC,CASSPLVRTSRVHEQFF
TRBV19,TRBJ2-7,once,TRBD1,TGTGCCAGTAGCCCCGGGGACAGGGGGCACAACGAGCAGTACTTC,CASSPGDRGHNEQYF
TRBV7-9,TRBJ2-7,-,-,TGTGCCAGCAGCCGCCAGGGAGAGGACGAGCAGTACTTC,CASSRQGEDEQYF
TRBV9,TRBJ2-7,-,-,TGTGCCAGCAGCGTCCGTCCAGTGCCAATGAACGAGCAGTACTTC,CASSVRPVPMNEQYF
TRBV5-4,TRBJ2-5,-,-,TGTGCCAGCAGCTTTTTGGACGGACACCAAGAGACCCAGTACTTC,CASSFLDGHQETQYF
TRBV4-1,TRBJ1-4,-,-,TGCGCCAGCAGCCAAATCGGGTTCCCTCGTCAAGTAGGCGAAAAACTGTTTTTT,CASSQIGFPRQVGEKLFF
TRBV9,TRBJ2-2,few,-,TGTGCCAGCAGCCGCCTTGACAGTCGAGGCACCGGGGAGCTGTTTTTT,CASSRLDSRGTGELFF
TRBV19,TRBJ2-3,-,-,TGTGCCAGTAGTATCCCCCGCTCATCGCAGGGGAGGGATACGCAGTATTTT,CASSIPRSSQGRDTQYF
TRBV29-1,TRBJ1-2,-,-,TGCAGCGTTGGGAGTAGGGGGGCCAACTATGGCTACACCTTC,CSVGSRGANYGYTF
TRBV6-1,TRBJ2-2,-,TRBD1,TGTGCCAGCAGTGCAATTAGACAGGGGGCTGGCACCGGGGAGCTGTTTTTT,CASSAIRQGAGTGELFF
TRBV6-1,TRBJ2-7,once,-,TGTGCCAGCAGCCCCCAGGTGACAGGAACCTACGAGCAGTACTTC,CASSPQVTGTYEQYF
TRBV4-1,TRBJ1-2,-,TRBD1,TGCGCCAGCCTGCCCGGGACAGGGGTTATTAACTATGGCTACACCTTC,CASLPGTGVINYGYTF
TRBV6-6,TRBJ1-1,-,-,TGTGCCAGCAGTTACTGGGGCACCCCCACTGAAGCTTTCTTT,CASSYWGTPTEAFF
TRBV27,TRBJ1-2,-,-,TGTGCCAGCAGTTTATCGGGGACCCGTAGCGGCTACACCTTC,CASSLSGTRSGYTF
TRBV5-1,TRBJ1-3,once,TRBD1,TGCGCCAGCAGGAGACAGGGAGGAAACACCATATATTTT,CASRRQGGNTIYF
TRBV6-6,TRBJ1-2,-,-,TGTGCCAGCAGTTATGACGCGCGCTATGGCTACACCTTC,CASSYDARYGYTF
TRBV18,TRBJ1-2,-,-,TGTGCCAGCTCACCAAGTCAAACTCCTGGCTACACCTTC,CASSPSQTPGYTF
TRBV19,TRBJ2-6,-,TRBD1,TGTGCCAGTAGTAAGGGGACAGGGGGCGCGTCAGGGGCCAACGTCCTGACTTTC,CASSKGTGGASGANVLTF
TRBV7-9,TRBJ1-1,-,TRBD1,TGTGCCAGCAGCCCAACAGGGGCCGGTGAAGCTTTCTTT,CASSPTGAGEAFF
TRBV19,TRBJ1-2,-,-,TGTGCCAGTAGTATTGGGGGGAGCGGCTACACCTTC,CASSIGGSGYTF
TRBV6-5,TRBJ1-6,-,-,TGTGCCAGCAGTTTCCTCCGGGATAATTCACCCCTCCACTTT,CASSFLRDNSPLHF
TRBV7-3,TRBJ2-1,-,TRBD2,TGTGCCAGCAGCTCCTCTAGCGGAGAGCAGTTCTTC,CASSSSSGEQFF
TRBV7-7,TRBJ2-7,-,-,TGTGCTAGCAGCATCCACAGGGCCACCGAGCAGTACTTC,CASSIHRATEQYF
TRBV5-4,TRBJ1-1,-,-,TGTGCCAGCAGCTTGGGGGGAGTGGCCATGAACACTGAAGCTTTCTTT,CASSLGGVAMNTEAFF
TRBV30,TRBJ1-5,-,-,TGTGCCTGGAGTCGGGGGATGGGTCAGCCCCAGCATTTT,CAWSRGMGQPQHF
TRBV2,TRBJ2-3,-,TRBD2,TGTGCCAGCAGTGCCCTAGCGGGAGGTCGTCGCACAGATACGCAGTATTTT,CASSALAGGRRTDTQYF
TRBV20-1,TRBJ1-2,once,-,TGCAGTGCTAGGGAGGGCTATGGCTACACCTTC,CSAREGYGYTF
TRBV19,TRBJ1-2,-,TRBD1,TGTGCCAGTACCCCTTCCAGGGGGCATTTCTATGGCTACACCTTC,CASTPSRGHFYGYTF
TRBV23-1,TRBJ2-7,-,-,TGCGCCACCACCCACAACTGGGGGGCCGGCTACGAGCAGTACTTC,CATTHNWGAGYEQYF
TRBV7-9,TRBJ1-1,-,-,TGTGCCAGCAGCGGATTTGGACTGGGGCTCGAGGCTTTCTTT,CASSGFGLGLEAFF
TRBV11-2,TRBJ2-2,-,-,TGTGCCAGCAGCTTACAGAACACCGGGGAGCTGTTTTTT,CASSLQNTGELFF
TRBV6-5,TRBJ1-3,once,-,TGTGCCAGCAGTTACGACTTACCAAGCTCTGGAAACACCATATATTTT,CASSYDLPSSGNTIYF
TRBV11-2,TRBJ2-7,-,-,TGTGCCAGCAGCTCCCACACAGAGGGACTTCTCTACGAGCAGTACTTC,CASSSHTEGLLYEQYF
TRBV6-5,TRBJ2-3,-,-,TGTGCCAGCAGTTACCGAGGCCTAAGCACAGATACGCAGTATTTT,CASSYRGLSTDTQYF
TRBV5-1,TRBJ2-2,-,-,TGCGCCAGCAGCTTGAACAGGAACACCGGGGAGCTGTTTTTT,CASSLNRNTGELFF
TRBV19,TRBJ1-1,-,-,TGTGCCAGTAGTGCAGACAGAGCCTTCACTGAAGCTTTCTTT,CASSADRAFTEAFF
TRBV4-1,TRBJ2-7,-,-,TGCGCCAGCAGCCAAGAGATGGTGAGACCGAAATACGAGCAGTACTTC,CASSQEMVRPKYEQYF
TRBV30,TRBJ2-4,-,TRBD1,TGTGCCGCTGACAGGGGATACATTCAGTACTTC,CAADRGYIQYF
TRBV7-2,TRBJ1-4,-,-,TGTGCCAGCAGCTTCGGACGTCGCGAAAAACTGTTTTTT,CASSFGRREKLFF
TRBV28,TRBJ1-2,-,-,TGTGCCAGCAGTTCCCCTGGGTATAGGGGCAACTATGGCTACACCTTC,CASSSPGYRGNYGYTF
TRBV9,TRBJ1-3,once,-,TGTGCCAGCAGCGTAGACCACGGGCTTTCTGGAAACACCATATATTTT,CASSVDHGLSGNTIYF